The clone carrying this TCR beta chain was seen only a few times. This sample was taken from a study of T cell repertoires in cytomegalovirus infection. The CDR3 is 16 residues long. V was clipped by 2 bases and J by 4 bases; unmatched bases: 11. Germline CDR1 and CDR2: GTSNPN and SVGIG (reference sequence). Each CDR3 protein gets one entry after TCRdb re-called the reads with MiXCR. The sample has about 450,000 distinct CDR3 sequences; around 32% are singletons. The gene calls are TRBV30 and TRBJ2-7; 10 bases are a match to TRBD2. Sequenced input: PBMCs. The sequence derives from a human donor in good health (CMV status not recorded). Some clones in this sample may be carry-over from other donors' samples. CDR3 region: CAWSPRRSGGAYEQYF. The CDR3 nucleotides are TGTGCCTGGAGTCCACGCCGCAGCGGGGGGGCGTACGAGCAGTACTTC.